The sample holds many counts of the clone carrying this T cell receptor (beta chain). Antigen: not known. This specimen belongs to a study of T cell repertoires in cytomegalovirus infection. At the level of the study: Public TCR beta signatures were indicative of both CMV infection and a matching HLA type.

TCRdb passed the reads through MiXCR, listing each CDR3 protein once. The table lists 750,000 to 950,000 distinct CDR3 sequences, around 29% of them singletons. The CDR3 extends over 15 amino acids. The germline V gene has CDR1 SEHNR and CDR2 FQNEAQ (reference sequence). V shed 7 bases and J 4 bases; nucleotides not matched to a gene: 8. Sample: cultured CD8+ T cells from PBMCs, taken from culture after CMV antigen stimulation. The receptor's source is a human donor in good health (CMV status not recorded). Some clones in this sample may be carry-over from other donors' samples. This chain joins TRBV7-9 and TRBJ2-3; 10 nucleotides align to TRBD2. CDR3 loop: CASNLERGGADTQYF. Written as DNA, the CDR3 is TGTGCCAGCAACCTTGAGCGGGGGGGCGCAGATACGCAGTATTTT. Filled out from reference TRBV7-9 and TRBJ2-3, the complete variable domain reads DTGVSQNPRHKITKRGQNVTFRCDPISEHNRLYWYRQTLGQGPEFLTYFQNEAQLEKSRLLSDRFSAERPKGSFSTLEIQRTEQGDSAMYLCASNLERGGADTQYFGPGTRLTVL.